This T cell receptor beta chain was profiled in a study of T cells expressing NK-cell markers (dated by TCRdb to the early 2020s). Regarding the complete study: Three sorted T-cell subsets (CD3+CD56+NKG2C+, CD3+CD56+NKG2C- and CD3+CD56-NKG2C+) from fewer than 10 donors had their TCR beta-chain repertoires profiled. Among the eight sequenced donors, seven were HCMV-seropositive and one was HCMV-seronegative. Randomly selected healthy volunteers, three men and five women, were used as the eight sequenced donors. Sequencing of the libraries produced 2 x 150 bp reads on Illumina HiSeq 2000/2500, MiSeq or NextSeq.

Reads for this sample came from an Illumina HiSeq 2000. The TCR beta cDNA libraries were made using 5'RACE template switching, a step that added both a universal primer site and unique molecular identifiers. cDNA synthesis was primed from the TCR beta constant segment and was followed by two successive PCR amplification steps. In the original analysis: MIGEC was used to demultiplex reads and group reads by UMI, and MiTCR was used to assemble and quantify clonotypes. To remove erroneous sequences, TCR cDNA sequences were retained only when supported by two or more reads. The tcR package was used for downstream repertoire analysis, and clonotypes were matched between fractions using CDR3 nucleotide sequence together with V segment. VDJmatch was used to annotate antigen specificity against VDJdb, with one amino acid substitution in CDR3 permitted. After TCRdb reprocessed the reads, each CDR3 protein sequence was kept as one row, without DNA. The V and J calls follow TCRdb's processing rather than the paper's. The sample's table lists a count of 350,000 to 500,000 distinct CDR3 sequences. Clones ranked in the top ten supply less than 7.5% of the sample.

Remarks on this clonotype: The clone's antigen remains unknown.

Study-wide conclusions, independent of this receptor: Those dominant clonotypes were again the most abundant among CD3+CD56-NKG2C+ cells in four donors, at roughly 28.3-65%. Whether the expanded NKG2C-expressing T cell clones were specific for HCMV antigens was left unclear. In several donors, the dominant CD3+CD56+NKG2C+ clonotypes ranked among the top 10 CD8+ clonotypes, making up roughly 1.0-7.5% of CD8+ T cells.

HCMV-specific IgG was detected in serum with a commercial ELISA kit to determine HCMV serostatus. Ficoll density gradient centrifugation was used to isolate peripheral blood mononuclear cells from blood. The CDR3 numbers 12 residues from cysteine through phenylalanine. The DNA is not on file. Material for sequencing was blood T cells: a sorted CD56 or NKG2C T cell subset, CD4+ or CD8+ T cells, or bulk PBMC T cells (not recorded which). The TCR sequence derives from a woman aged 18 to 75 in good health. The chain uses TRBV12-3 or TRBV12-4 and TRBJ2-3. Here the CDR3 is given as CASSPLGDTQYF.